Sequencing of this T cell receptor (beta chain) was carried out in a study of blood T cells in healthy people across ages. Overall study: About one barcoded beta molecule per two T cells came from capture by template switching.

As for this clonotype: Its cognate antigen is unknown.

Trimming took 5 bases from V and 0 from J; bases not matched to a gene: 9. Germline CDR1 and CDR2: SEHNR and FQNEAQ (reference sequence). This CDR3 has 18 amino acids. General study findings and limits: Unsorted PBMC input precluded a conclusive naive versus antigen-experienced comparison.

Together with a sample-barcoded 5' primer, a J-beta primer mix was included in a second PCR lasting roughly 6 to 12 cycles. TCRdb passed the 5' RACE reads through MiXCR, listing each CDR3 protein once. The profile covers 1.8 million or so distinct CDR3 sequences, with 35% to 50% appearing a single time and 23% taken by the ten largest. J is TRBJ2-3 and V is TRBV7-9; 12 bases line up with TRBD2. What was sequenced was blood. The receptor's source is a human donor in good health. CDR3 DNA: TGTGCCAGCAGCCCTAGCGGGGGGGCTGGAACTAGCACAGATACGCAGTATTTT. Protein: CASSPSGGAGTSTDTQYF.